The 14 T cell receptor beta chains in this list originate from one sample, sequenced in a study of cytomegalovirus exposure and HLA in healthy donors. 60 Vbeta and 13 Jbeta primers were used in PCR. Repertoires were generated with immunoSEQ multiplex PCR, while TCRdb's copy carries only in-frame clones and drops some. The data show fewer than 70,000 clones, roughly 80% seen once. Sequencing was done on a sample of PBMCs. These receptors were taken from a woman between 40 and 55 years old in good health and CMV-seronegative.

The V and J genes are TRBV29-1 and TRBJ2-7, with a tentative D call TRBD2 (6 bases). V shed 4 bases and J shed 2 bases, with 9 bases lying between them. CDR1 is SQVTM and CDR2 is ANQGSEA in the germline V gene. This CDR3 region has 12 residues. As DNA, the CDR3 is TGCAGCGTTGGTGCGGGGACCTACGAGCAGTACTTC. Protein: CSVGAGTYEQYF.

The V gene is TRBV28, the J gene TRBJ1-5; D is perhaps TRBD1 (5 bases). The germline V gene encodes CDR1 MDHEN and CDR2 SYDVKM. This CDR3 contains 13 residues. The V and J ends lost 8 bases and 5 bases respectively, with 13 bases between them. The CDR3 region has the DNA TGTGCCAGCGAAAGGGGCCTTCATCAGCCCCAGCATTTT. Translation: CASERGLHQPQHF.

This sequence joins TRBV10-3 and TRBJ2-7; 11 bases are a match to TRBD1. Germline CDR1 is ENHRY and CDR2 is SYGVKD. There are 13 residues in the CDR3. Trimming at V came to 6 bases and at J to 2 bases, leaving 0 bases not matched to a gene. The CDR3 spells CAIRGQGAYEQYF. CDR3 nucleotides: TGTGCCATCAGGGGACAGGGGGCCTACGAGCAGTACTTC.

The genes are TRBV18 and TRBJ2-7; D might be TRBD1 (6 bases). Trimming took off 5 bases at V and 0 bases at J, with 20 bases between the two ends. The CDR3 is 17 residues long. CDR1 KGHSH and CDR2 LQKENI come from the germline V gene. CDR3 residues: CASSSGPRGARSYEQYF. CDR3 DNA: TGTGCCAGCTCATCTGGCCCCAGGGGAGCCCGCTCCTACGAGCAGTACTTC.

J is TRBJ1-5 and V is TRBV18, with D uncertain. The V gene lost 2 bases and the J gene lost 6 bases, with 8 bases spanning the gap. Germline-derived CDR1 and CDR2 are KGHSH and LQKENI. The CDR3 runs to 13 residues. This chain's CDR3 is CASSPARGQPQHF. As DNA, the CDR3 is TGTGCCAGCTCACCAGCCCGGGGTCAGCCCCAGCATTTT.

This clone has only a few counts. CDR3 DNA: TGTGCCAGTAGTATGGTGGGCTGGCCATTCTCCTACGAGCAGTACTTC. Its protein is CASSMVGWPFSYEQYF. The chain carries TRBV19 and TRBJ2-7; no firm D call. Between the trimmed V and J ends, which lost 3 bases and 0 bases, there was a span of 15 bases. This CDR3 is 16 amino acids long. Germline V gene sequence: CDR1 LNHDA, CDR2 SQIVND (reference sequence). Looking up the rest from reference TRBV19 and TRBJ2-7 gives the full variable domain: DGGITQSPKYLFRKEGQNVTLSCEQNLNHDAMYWYRQDPGQGLRLIYYSQIVNDFQKGDIAEGYSVSREKKESFPLTVTSAQKNPTAFYLCASSMVGWPFSYEQYFGPGTRLTVT.

This clone appeared a single time. The gene calls are TRBV4-1 and TRBJ1-2; the D is unclear. V was pared by 1 base and J by 2 bases, with 11 bases between. Germline CDR1 MGHRA, CDR2 YSYEKL. The CDR3 is 15 amino acids. CDR3 nucleotide sequence: TGCGCCAGCAGCCAAGTAGGCGGGGAAAACTATGGCTACACCTTC. Translation gives CASSQVGGENYGYTF.

This clone turned up a few times. This chain connects TRBV4-3 to TRBJ2-1, with D possibly TRBD1 on 5 matching bases. The ends were cut back, 0 bases at V and 6 bases at J, with 15 bases in the middle. This CDR3 comprises 16 residues. From germline, CDR1 is LGHNA and CDR2 YSLEER. In DNA form, the CDR3 reads TGCGCCAGCAGCCAAGAGGGGCAGCAAAGATTCAATGAGCAGTTCTTC. Encoded protein: CASSQEGQQRFNEQFF.

CDR3 bases: TGTGCCAGCAGCGTAGGTGGGACTAGCGGCTCTGGGGCCAACGTCCTGACTTTC. Translated: CASSVGGTSGSGANVLTF. The chain has TRBV9 and TRBJ2-6; TRBD2 matches 11 bases. CDR3 length: 18 amino acids. V shed 0 bases and J 0 bases; nucleotides not matched to a gene: 2. Germline V gene sequence: CDR1 SGDLS, CDR2 YYNGEE.

The chain has TRBV28 and TRBJ1-6, with 7 bases that match TRBD1. V shed 2 bases and J 10 bases; nucleotides not matched to a gene: 5. Germline-derived CDR1 and CDR2 are MDHEN and SYDVKM. This CDR3 has 14 residues. CDR3 loop: CASSLRGLGSPLHF. CDR3 coding DNA: TGTGCCAGCAGTTTAAGGGGGCTGGGATCACCCCTCCACTTT.

The chain uses TRBV11-2 and TRBJ1-4, with D perhaps matching TRBD1 (5 bases). Germline values: CDR1 SGHAT, CDR2 FQNNGV. The V and J ends lost 5 bases and 0 bases respectively, with 13 bases between them. The CDR3 has 16 amino acids. The CDR3 here is CASSRRGDPTNEKLFF. In DNA, the CDR3 is TGTGCCAGCAGCCGCCGGGGGGACCCAACTAATGAAAAACTGTTTTTT.

The chain couples TRBV5-6 to TRBJ2-7; D is possibly TRBD2 (6 bases). The V gene's germline CDR1 is SGHDT and CDR2 YYEEEE. This CDR3 has 14 residues. V was trimmed by 5 bases and J by 4 bases, leaving 16 bases between them. DNA of the CDR3: TGTGCCAGCAGGTCGGAGGGGCAGCTATACGAGCAGTACTTC. Residues: CASRSEGQLYEQYF.

In its sample, this clone was seen a few times. CDR3: CASSRLVETQYF. CDR3 coding DNA: TGTGCCAGCAGCCGACTAGTGGAGACCCAGTACTTC. The genes are TRBV28 and TRBJ2-5; weak D call: TRBD2 (6 bases). Germline CDR1 MDHEN, CDR2 SYDVKM. The CDR3 has 12 amino acids. Deletions cut 6 bases from V and 5 bases from J, with 10 bases between.

This clone occurred once. The rearrangement links TRBV6-4 to TRBJ2-3; 9 bases align to TRBD2. Germline V gives CDR1 MRHNA, CDR2 SNTAGT. J gave up 5 bases and V 5 bases, and 8 bases lay outside the gene matches. The CDR3 totals 15 residues. CDR3 amino acids: CASSSTVAGVDTQYF. The DNA for the CDR3 is TGTGCCAGCAGTTCAACGGTAGCGGGAGTAGATACGCAGTATTTT.